These T cell receptor beta chains were read from a single sample in a study of T cell responses to AZD1222 COVID-19 vaccine. Clones were read by immunoSEQ multiplex PCR, and TCRdb kept only the in-frame ones, dropping some. The table has around 120,000 clones, 93% seen once. Source: peripheral blood, taken 28 days after the second AZD1222 dose. These receptor sequences come from an adult who received the AZD1222 COVID-19 vaccine. Both conserved end residues are part of each CDR3. Fields, in order: V gene, J gene, CDR3 protein.

TRBV5-1	TRBJ1-1	CASSLGVRGTEAFF
TRBV5-4	TRBJ2-5	CASSLTAIQETQYF
TRBV5-1	TRBJ2-6	CASSLSGVGANVLTF
TRBV6-2/TRBV6-3	TRBJ2-1	CASSQTSGAYNEQFF
TRBV7-9	TRBJ2-3	CASSSRPIREADTQYF
TRBV7-2	TRBJ1-1	CASSPRGGMNTEAFF
TRBV19	TRBJ2-2	CASRDRGTGELFF
TRBV7-8	TRBJ1-1	CASSLIGLSNTEAFF
TRBV7-2	TRBJ2-1	CASSRSVPSSYNEQFF
TRBV19	TRBJ1-3	CASSTYLIDGNPGNTIYF
TRBV5-1	TRBJ2-7	CASSSGHEGPEQYF
TRBV12-5	TRBJ1-1	CASGLVRGGNTEAFF
TRBV2	TRBJ2-7	CASRRTMSSYEQYF
TRBV5-4	TRBJ1-3	CASSLFSSPNTIYF
TRBV6-2/TRBV6-3	TRBJ1-4	CASSYPRTGATNEKLFF
TRBV25-1	TRBJ1-1	CASSTGFYTEAFF
TRBV12-3/TRBV12-4	TRBJ1-2	CASSAPPNYGYTF
TRBV21-1	TRBJ2-5	CASSNSGLAPSQRGTQYF
TRBV5-1	TRBJ1-2	CASSPDGVAAPGYTF
TRBV16	TRBJ1-2	CASSPRATGEYGYTF
TRBV7-9	TRBJ2-3	CASSNTVGTGGDTQYF
TRBV5-1	TRBJ1-6	CASSLGSSYNSPLHF
TRBV12-3/TRBV12-4	TRBJ1-2	CASSLSPIYGYTF
TRBV7-9	TRBJ2-5	CASSFETRPQDQYF
TRBV6-2/TRBV6-3	TRBJ2-5	CASSYGLAGGPETQYF
TRBV19	TRBJ2-5	CASSGWTGSQETQYF
TRBV5-1	TRBJ1-1	CASSGTGSRRIAFF
TRBV10-3	TRBJ2-1	CAISVGGTGYNEQFF
TRBV11-2	TRBJ2-2	CASTSRIPQPNTGELFF
TRBV20-1	TRBJ1-2	CSASRSSGGYEGYTF
TRBV7-8	TRBJ1-5	CASSLRDRESNQPQHF